These T cell receptor beta chains were read from a single sample in a study of beta chain features in type 1 diabetes. Clones were read by immunoSEQ multiplex PCR, and TCRdb kept only the in-frame ones, dropping some. Among 900,000 or so clones listed, roughly 15% were seen once. Sample: naive CD4+ T cells from blood. All receptors derive from a woman under 30 in good health. Each CDR3 is given with its conserved first and last residue. The D gene is left open where the match is weak. Size is stated for part of the rows, as once, few or many counts, or as a class when the clone is expanded.

v_call,clone_size,d_call,cdr3_length,j_call,cdr3_nt,cdr3_aa
TRBV11-3,NA,TRBD2,13,TRBJ2-1,TGTGCCAGCAGCTCGAGGCCTAGCGGAGAGCAGTTCTTC,CASSSRPSGEQFF
TRBV7-9,NA,TRBD1,13,TRBJ2-2,TGTGCCAGCAGCTCAACAGGGGGCGGGGAGCTGTTTTTT,CASSSTGGGELFF
TRBV4-3,NA,NA,16,TRBJ2-2,TGCGCCAGCAGCCATGCTGGGACACCTTTCACCGGGGAGCTGTTTTTT,CASSHAGTPFTGELFF
TRBV5-1,NA,TRBD2,15,TRBJ2-3,TGCGCCAGCAGTGCCGGGACTACTAGCACAGATACGCAGTATTTT,CASSAGTTSTDTQYF
TRBV5-1,NA,TRBD2,16,TRBJ2-5,TGCGCCAGCAGCTTGGAACTAGCGGGAGTCCCAGAGACCCAGTACTTC,CASSLELAGVPETQYF
TRBV4-3,few,TRBD1,16,TRBJ2-1,TGCGCCAGCAGCCAAGAAGGGACAGGGGTTGATCGTGAGCAGTTCTTC,CASSQEGTGVDREQFF
TRBV11-2,NA,NA,13,TRBJ2-7,TGTGCCAGCACCGAAATCAGGGGCTACGAGCAGTACTTC,CASTEIRGYEQYF
TRBV5-4,NA,TRBD2,14,TRBJ2-3,TGTGCCAGCTGGGGTGCGGGAGGGCCAGATACGCAGTATTTT,CASWGAGGPDTQYF
TRBV14,many,NA,15,TRBJ1-1,TGTGCCAGCAGCCAAGTTGTTGGGGGCTTGGCTTCGACTTTCTTT,CASSQVVGGLASTFF
TRBV5-1,NA,NA,14,TRBJ2-6,TGCGCCAGCAGTTCCAGCTCTGGGGCCAACGTCCTGACTTTC,CASSSSSGANVLTF
TRBV5-6,NA,NA,16,TRBJ1-2,TGTGCCAGCAGCTTGGAGATGAGGGGCGGGTTCTATGGCTACACCTTC,CASSLEMRGGFYGYTF
TRBV9,few,NA,17,TRBJ1-3,TGTGCCAGCAGCGTAGGGCAGGGCACTCTCTCTGGAAACACCATATATTTT,CASSVGQGTLSGNTIYF
TRBV29-1,NA,NA,11,TRBJ2-7,TGCAGCGTGGGGGGATCCTACGAGCAGTACTTC,CSVGGSYEQYF
TRBV7-2,NA,NA,16,TRBJ2-3,TGTGCCAGCAGCTCAGCGGTGACAATTAACACAGATACGCAGTATTTT,CASSSAVTINTDTQYF
TRBV11-2,NA,NA,12,TRBJ2-5,TGTGCCAGCAGCCTACTTACGGAGACCCAGTACTTC,CASSLLTETQYF
TRBV28,few,NA,14,TRBJ2-3,TGTGCCAGCAGTCCTACTTGGAACACAGATACGCAGTATTTT,CASSPTWNTDTQYF
TRBV23-1,NA,TRBD1,16,TRBJ2-7,TGCGCCAGCAGTCAATCCCCGGGACAGGCCTGCTACGAGCAGTACTTC,CASSQSPGQACYEQYF
TRBV5-6,few,NA,11,TRBJ1-2,TGTGCCAGCAGCTTGAGGAGCGGAGACACCTTC,CASSLRSGDTF
TRBV5-8,few,NA,19,TRBJ2-5,TGTGCCAGCAGCTTTTCTCTGGAGGCAGTAGCAGTTCCGAAAGAGACCCAGTACTTC,CASSFSLEAVAVPKETQYF
TRBV12-5,few,TRBD2,16,TRBJ2-1,TGTGCTAGTGCTCCGACCGGGACTAGCGGAACCAATGAGCAGTTCTTC,CASAPTGTSGTNEQFF
TRBV7-2,NA,NA,16,TRBJ2-7,TGTGCCAGCAGCTTAGTGGGGCCAGAACCTCTCTACGAGCAGTACTTC,CASSLVGPEPLYEQYF
TRBV28,few,NA,13,TRBJ1-5,TGTGCCAGCAGTTTAGCGGGCAATCAGCCCCAGCATTTT,CASSLAGNQPQHF
TRBV7-2,NA,TRBD1,13,TRBJ2-7,TGTGCCAGCAGCCGGGACAGGGGGTACGAGCAGTACTTC,CASSRDRGYEQYF
TRBV7-2,NA,TRBD2,13,TRBJ2-7,TGTGCCAGCGTACTAGCGGGAGGCAGCGAGCAGTACTTC,CASVLAGGSEQYF
TRBV2,few,TRBD1,14,TRBJ2-7,TGTGCCAGCAGCGCGCGACAGGGTCTGGGCGAGCAGTACTTC,CASSARQGLGEQYF
TRBV2,NA,NA,11,TRBJ1-1,TGTGCCAGCAGTCGGGAGACTGAAGCTTTCTTT,CASSRETEAFF
TRBV5-8,few,TRBD1,14,TRBJ2-3,TGTGCCAGCAGCATACAGGGGACCACAGATACGCAGTATTTT,CASSIQGTTDTQYF
TRBV5-6,few,NA,12,TRBJ2-3,TGTGCCAGCAGCTTTGGGGCTGATACGCAGTATTTT,CASSFGADTQYF
TRBV2,NA,TRBD1,17,TRBJ1-5,TGTGCCAGCAGTAACTCCGGGACAGGGCTAGGCAATCAGCCCCAGCATTTT,CASSNSGTGLGNQPQHF